This T cell receptor (beta chain) was captured in a study of PD-1 blockade in mismatch repair-deficient tumors (dated by TCRdb to the late 2010s). Regarding the research as a whole: The trial enrolled under 90 consecutive patients with roughly 11 mismatch repair-deficient cancer types between 2013 and 2016, all previously treated and progressing. Tumor-associated T cell clones were tracked in the peripheral blood of patients responding to PD-1 blockade by deep sequencing of TCR CDR3 regions.

For each enrolled patient, mismatch repair deficiency was established using either polymerase chain reaction or immunohistochemistry. Three patients who responded to pembrolizumab therapy underwent TCR sequencing. In the phase II trial, pembrolizumab PD-1 blockade was tested prospectively in advanced mismatch repair-deficient cancers, no matter which tissue of origin the cancers came from. Serial peripheral blood T cell samples were collected before and at multiple times after starting PD-1 blockade. The timing of each blood sample was reported as weeks after the first dose of pembrolizumab. The research as a whole found: Rapid expansion after pembrolizumab followed by contraction, generally before radiologic responses, was shown by tumor-resident clones, which were often undetectable in blood before treatment.

V lost 6 bases and J lost 16 bases, and the count of bases not matched to a germline gene is 33. The CDR3 goes from the cysteine to the phenylalanine over 20 residues. The only DNA kept is the CDR3, 60 bases in frame from the first base. Sequences SGHRS (CDR1) and YFSETQ (CDR2) are obtained from the germline V gene. The library was obtained by the immunoSEQ multiplex PCR assay. TCRdb stores this immuneACCESS table with in-frame sequences only. Part of the clones is absent; in the studies checked, under half of the shortfall reflects unresolved V genes, and no reason is known for the rest. A total of around 120,000 clones appear in this sample, around nine tenths of them only once. 10% to 15% of the sample belongs to the ten largest clones. Remarks on this clone: Its antigen is currently not known. No base qualities exist here, and no much larger clone lies one base off it.

Source: peripheral blood, taken approximately 73 weeks after starting pembrolizumab. Recombination joined TRBV5-1 with TRBJ2-1, and TRBD2 aligns with 11 junction nucleotides. The TCR was taken from an adult with mismatch repair-deficient cancer. This receptor has the CDR3 CASNPLLAGGPLFANSRIFF. The DNA reads as follows: TGCGCCAGCAATCCCCTTTTAGCGGGAGGGCCTCTGTTCGCAAACTCAAGGATCTTCTTC.